The 3 T cell receptor beta chains reported below all come from one sample, sequenced in a study of blood T cell repertoires in COVID-19. This table comes from immunoSEQ multiplex PCR, and its TCRdb copy is limited to in-frame clones, with some not included. Of more than 200,000 clones listed, around four fifths are singletons. The specimen was peripheral blood. These receptors were collected from a man between 40 and 49 years old with acute or convalescent COVID-19.

This rearrangement joins TRBV27 to TRBJ2-4; TRBD2 might be the D (6 bases). Trimming shortened V by 4 bases and J by 8 bases, and 18 bases separated the two germline ends. This CDR3 is built from 15 residues. Per germline, CDR1 MNHEY and CDR2 SMNVEV (reference sequence). The CDR3 DNA follows: TGTGCCAGCAGTTATCAGGGTCCGCCGGGGGACATTCAGTACTTC. It is translated as CASSYQGPPGDIQYF.

V gene TRBV18 combines with J gene TRBJ1-4; TRBD1 is a possible D gene (5 bases). The germline V and J ends were trimmed by 3 bases and 4 bases, with 9 bases remaining between them. Germline V lookup: CDR1 KGHSH, CDR2 LQKENI. The CDR3 sequence is 14 residues long. Here the CDR3 reads CASSPTARNEKLFF. The DNA of the CDR3 is TGTGCCAGCTCACCGACAGCGCGTAATGAAAAACTGTTTTTT.

This clone was recorded only once. The rearrangement uses TRBV7-3 and TRBJ1-6; D uncertain. The CDR3 covers 13 residues. In germline, CDR1 is SGHTA, CDR2 FQGTGA. The V end was cut by 2 bases, the J end by 6 bases, with 5 bases between. The CDR3 DNA is TGTGCCAGCAGCTTAGGGCTTAATTCACCCCTCCACTTT. It is translated as CASSLGLNSPLHF.